These T cell receptor beta chains were read from a single sample in a study of T cell responses to AZD1222 COVID-19 vaccine. TCRdb's copy holds only in-frame clones and misses some; the assay was immunoSEQ multiplex PCR. The sample yields 150,000 to 190,000 clones, less than 95% seen once. This sample comprised peripheral blood, obtained on day 0 of AZD1222 vaccination. These receptors originate from an adult in good health. Each CDR3 is given with its conserved first and last residue. A D gene is named only where the DNA matches it firmly. Part of the rows lack a size; the others show once, few, many or a class for expanded clones.

d_call: TRBD2
v_call: TRBV27
clone_size: -
j_call: TRBJ2-3
cdr3_nt: TGTGCCAGTTCGGGACTAGCGGGAACTAGCACAGATACGCAGTATTTT
cdr3_aa: CASSGLAGTSTDTQYF

d_call: -
v_call: TRBV4-1
clone_size: -
j_call: TRBJ1-1
cdr3_nt: TGCGCCAGCAGCCAAGTTGACATTATCACGTACACTGAAGCTTTCTTT
cdr3_aa: CASSQVDIITYTEAFF

d_call: -
v_call: TRBV20-1
clone_size: -
j_call: TRBJ2-3
cdr3_nt: TGCAGTGCTAGTACGGACAGTAGCACAGATACGCAGTATTTT
cdr3_aa: CSASTDSSTDTQYF

d_call: -
v_call: TRBV5-5
clone_size: -
j_call: TRBJ2-3
cdr3_nt: TGTGCCAGCAGCTCCTCCCCCACTCGCACAGATACGCAGTATTTT
cdr3_aa: CASSSSPTRTDTQYF

d_call: -
v_call: TRBV12-3/TRBV12-4
clone_size: -
j_call: TRBJ2-3
cdr3_nt: TGTGCCAGCAGTGTGTTGGTAGATACGCAGTATTTT
cdr3_aa: CASSVLVDTQYF

d_call: -
v_call: TRBV6-2/TRBV6-3
clone_size: -
j_call: TRBJ1-2
cdr3_nt: TGTGCCAGCAGTTACATGGAGAAGAACTATGGCTACACCTTC
cdr3_aa: CASSYMEKNYGYTF

d_call: -
v_call: TRBV4-2
clone_size: once
j_call: TRBJ2-1
cdr3_nt: TGTGCCAGCAGCCAAGTTCAGGGCCAGACGGAGGAGCAGTTCTTC
cdr3_aa: CASSQVQGQTEEQFF

d_call: TRBD1
v_call: TRBV3-1/TRBV3-2
clone_size: -
j_call: TRBJ1-1
cdr3_nt: TGTGCCAGCAGCCATCCGACCTCAGGGGGCTGGGGCACTGAAGCTTTCTTT
cdr3_aa: CASSHPTSGGWGTEAFF

d_call: -
v_call: TRBV4-1
clone_size: -
j_call: TRBJ2-1
cdr3_nt: TGCGCCAGCAGCCAAGCAACGGGGGCGCAGGGGAGTGAGCAGTTCTTC
cdr3_aa: CASSQATGAQGSEQFF

d_call: -
v_call: TRBV7-2
clone_size: -
j_call: TRBJ2-1
cdr3_nt: TGTGCCAGCAGCCCCATCGGCAATGAGCAGTTCTTC
cdr3_aa: CASSPIGNEQFF

d_call: -
v_call: TRBV7-2
clone_size: -
j_call: TRBJ2-3
cdr3_nt: TGTGCCAGCAGCCGCTGGGGTGTCACCACAGATACGCAGTATTTT
cdr3_aa: CASSRWGVTTDTQYF

d_call: -
v_call: TRBV27
clone_size: -
j_call: TRBJ1-2
cdr3_nt: TGTGCCAGCAGTTTCTCTTCCAACGCTAACTATGGCTACACCTTC
cdr3_aa: CASSFSSNANYGYTF

d_call: TRBD1
v_call: TRBV19
clone_size: -
j_call: TRBJ1-1
cdr3_nt: TGTGCCAGTAGTATGTTCTCAGGGGGCGGCACTGAAGCTTTCTTT
cdr3_aa: CASSMFSGGGTEAFF

d_call: -
v_call: TRBV29-1
clone_size: once
j_call: TRBJ2-1
cdr3_nt: TGCAGCGTTGAAATCACAACCCGTTACAATGAGCAGTTCTTC
cdr3_aa: CSVEITTRYNEQFF

d_call: -
v_call: TRBV18
clone_size: -
j_call: TRBJ1-1
cdr3_nt: TGTGCCAGCTCACCACAGGGATACACTGAAGCTTTCTTT
cdr3_aa: CASSPQGYTEAFF

d_call: TRBD1
v_call: TRBV7-9
clone_size: -
j_call: TRBJ1-3
cdr3_nt: TGTGCCAGCAGCTTACTCCGGACAGGGATGGGAAACACCATATATTTT
cdr3_aa: CASSLLRTGMGNTIYF

d_call: TRBD1
v_call: TRBV6-1
clone_size: -
j_call: TRBJ1-6
cdr3_nt: TGTGCCAGCAGTGATTGGACAGGGACCTTCAATAATTCACCCCTCCACTTT
cdr3_aa: CASSDWTGTFNNSPLHF

d_call: -
v_call: TRBV6-2/TRBV6-3
clone_size: -
j_call: TRBJ1-5
cdr3_nt: TGTGCCAGCAGCACCGGTCAGCCCCAGCATTTT
cdr3_aa: CASSTGQPQHF

d_call: -
v_call: TRBV20-1
clone_size: -
j_call: TRBJ1-1
cdr3_nt: TGCAGTGCTAGTCCAGGCCGCAGAAACACTGAAGCTTTCTTT
cdr3_aa: CSASPGRRNTEAFF

d_call: -
v_call: TRBV5-6
clone_size: -
j_call: TRBJ2-2
cdr3_nt: TGTGCCAGCAGCTTGGCCCTAGTTAGCACCGGGGAGCTGTTTTTT
cdr3_aa: CASSLALVSTGELFF

d_call: -
v_call: TRBV24-1
clone_size: -
j_call: TRBJ2-5
cdr3_nt: TGTGCCACCAGTGATCGTTTTCCGGGGGGCGGTGAGACCCAGTACTTC
cdr3_aa: CATSDRFPGGGETQYF

d_call: TRBD1
v_call: TRBV18
clone_size: -
j_call: TRBJ1-1
cdr3_nt: TGTGCCAGCTCCCGAACCGCGGGGACAGATAACTTTGAAGCTTTCTTT
cdr3_aa: CASSRTAGTDNFEAFF

d_call: -
v_call: TRBV19
clone_size: once
j_call: TRBJ1-2
cdr3_nt: TGTGCCAGTAGTATCCCCGAAGCTAACTATGGCTACACCTTC
cdr3_aa: CASSIPEANYGYTF

d_call: -
v_call: TRBV10-3
clone_size: -
j_call: TRBJ2-2
cdr3_nt: TGTGCCATCTCTCCATACGGGACGGTGAACACCGGGGAGCTGTTTTTT
cdr3_aa: CAISPYGTVNTGELFF

d_call: -
v_call: TRBV7-2
clone_size: -
j_call: TRBJ2-3
cdr3_nt: TGTGCCAGCAGCTTAACGGGTGCTAGCACAGATACGCAGTATTTT
cdr3_aa: CASSLTGASTDTQYF

d_call: -
v_call: TRBV19
clone_size: -
j_call: TRBJ1-5
cdr3_nt: TGTGCCAGTAGTATTGCAGGGAGAAGCAATCAGCCCCAGCATTTT
cdr3_aa: CASSIAGRSNQPQHF

d_call: -
v_call: TRBV7-3
clone_size: once
j_call: TRBJ2-3
cdr3_nt: TGTGCCAGCAGCTTATACGGGAGCACAGATACGCAGTATTTT
cdr3_aa: CASSLYGSTDTQYF

d_call: -
v_call: TRBV15
clone_size: -
j_call: TRBJ1-4
cdr3_nt: TGTGCCACCAGCAGAGATTCGTCGGACAGTTTGAGGAATTTT
cdr3_aa: CATSRDSSDSLRNF

d_call: TRBD2
v_call: TRBV15
clone_size: -
j_call: TRBJ2-3
cdr3_nt: TGTGCCACCAGCAATAACCTAGCGGGAGCGGGCACAGATACGCAGTATTTT
cdr3_aa: CATSNNLAGAGTDTQYF

d_call: TRBD1
v_call: TRBV29-1
clone_size: -
j_call: TRBJ1-5
cdr3_nt: TGCAGCGTACGGACAGGGGAACTCAATCAGCCCCAGCATTTT
cdr3_aa: CSVRTGELNQPQHF

d_call: TRBD1
v_call: TRBV6-4
clone_size: -
j_call: TRBJ2-7
cdr3_nt: TGTGCCAGCAGCCTCTATCCGGGACAGGGGTTCGACGAGCAGTACTTC
cdr3_aa: CASSLYPGQGFDEQYF

d_call: -
v_call: TRBV19
clone_size: few
j_call: TRBJ1-4
cdr3_nt: TGTGCCAGTAGTAAAACCAGTAATGAAAAACTGTTTTTT
cdr3_aa: CASSKTSNEKLFF

d_call: -
v_call: TRBV11-2
clone_size: -
j_call: TRBJ1-1
cdr3_nt: TGTGCCAGCAGCTTATCAGGGATTGGCACTGAAGCTTTCTTT
cdr3_aa: CASSLSGIGTEAFF

d_call: TRBD2
v_call: TRBV9
clone_size: -
j_call: TRBJ2-3
cdr3_nt: TGTGCCAGCAGCGTAGATCCCTTCGTACTAGCGGGAGACACAGATACGCAGTATTTT
cdr3_aa: CASSVDPFVLAGDTDTQYF

d_call: -
v_call: TRBV5-6
clone_size: -
j_call: TRBJ1-2
cdr3_nt: TGTGCCAGCAGCTTGGAAGGACAGAAAGCAACTTATGGCTACACCTTC
cdr3_aa: CASSLEGQKATYGYTF

d_call: -
v_call: TRBV5-1
clone_size: -
j_call: TRBJ2-2
cdr3_nt: TGCGCCAGCAAGTCTACCACTACAAACACCGGGGAGCTGTTTTTT
cdr3_aa: CASKSTTTNTGELFF

d_call: -
v_call: TRBV28
clone_size: -
j_call: TRBJ2-1
cdr3_nt: TGTGCCAGCAGTCCACCTGAATGGGGGACACTTAAGACTTACAATGAGCAGTTCTTC
cdr3_aa: CASSPPEWGTLKTYNEQFF